This T cell receptor beta chain was sequenced in a study of blood T cell repertoires in COVID-19. Overall study context: Specimens from acute and convalescent COVID-19 originated in the United States, Italy and Spain.

Original processing methods: Researchers report that nucleated cell counts were estimated from reference gene primer amplification. Here immunoSEQ multiplex PCR was the method, and the copy in TCRdb shows in-frame clones only, minus some. The DNA gave D and trimming, while V, J and clone size come from that table. The sample has around 200,000 clones; roughly four fifths are singletons. The clonotype comes from a middle-aged man who had recovered from COVID-19. The sequenced sample was PBMCs or T cells enriched from blood (not recorded which).

Written as DNA, the CDR3 is TGTGCCAGCAGCCCGCGTGGCTACAATGAGCAGTTCTTC. This sequence encodes CASSPRGYNEQFF. This rearrangement joins TRBV7-9 to TRBJ2-1; D ambiguous. Trimming left V 5 bases short and J 3 bases short, with 8 bases between. Per germline, CDR1 SEHNR and CDR2 FQNEAQ (reference sequence). The CDR3 extends over 13 amino acids.